In its sample, the clone carrying this TCR beta chain was seen once. The data derive from a study of shared clonotypes between healthy human individuals. Whole-study context: CD4 naive cells filled three plates per donor, CD4 memory three, CD8 naive two and CD8 memory one.

The data were produced by immunoSEQ multiplex PCR, yet TCRdb's version contains in-frame clones alone and is incomplete. The repertoire holds under 750,000 clones, with 55% to 80% as singletons. The V and J ends lost 1 base and 1 base, in that order; junction bases with no gene match: 8. Germline CDR1 and CDR2: SGHAT and FQNNGV. The CDR3 runs 18 residues. The sequenced sample consisted of memory CD4+ T cells sorted from blood. Stated subset: CD45RA-negative fraction. The clonotype was recovered from a woman aged 25 to 39 in good health. V gene TRBV11-2 combines with J gene TRBJ2-7; 12 nucleotides align to TRBD2. CDR3 protein: CASSLGWTSGARSYEQYF. The CDR3 nucleotides are TGTGCCAGCAGCTTAGGCTGGACTAGCGGGGCCAGATCCTACGAGCAGTACTTC.